One sample yielded the 5 T cell receptor beta chains listed below, sequenced in a study of T cell responses to AZD1222 COVID-19 vaccine (dated by TCRdb to about 2021). The time point label for this specimen denotes: baseline before first vaccination. Library preparation used the immunoSEQ multiplex PCR assay. As stored in TCRdb, this immuneACCESS dataset retains in-frame rearrangements with V and J assigned. A fraction of the clones does not appear; measured against another copy, unresolved V genes explain less than half of the discrepancy, and the remainder lacks a known reason. The sample table contains 110,000 or so clones; only one count was recorded for about 89% of them. The ten largest make up over 5% of the sample. The sequencing here drew on peripheral blood, taken on day 0 of AZD1222 vaccination. The receptors here all came from an adult in good health.

The V call is TRBV30, the J call TRBJ2-2, with a tentative D call TRBD2 (6 bases). Trimming removed 1 base from V and 4 bases from J, with 13 bases in between. CDR3 length: 15 amino acids. CDR1 is GTSNPN and CDR2 is SVGIG in the germline V gene (reference sequence). CDR3 DNA: TGTGCCTGGAGTGGGTTAGCGGCGGGCACCGGGGAGCTGTTTTTT. As protein: CAWSGLAAGTGELFF.

The chain is built from TRBV19 and TRBJ1-2; the match to TRBD1 covers 8 bases. Germline V gives CDR1 LNHDA, CDR2 SQIVND (reference sequence). The CDR3 length is 15 residues. The V gene end was trimmed by 2 bases and the J gene end by 7 bases; junction bases not matched to a gene: 9. This CDR3 reads CASSIPNGQGRGYTF. In nucleotides, the CDR3 is TGTGCCAGTAGTATACCGAATGGACAGGGTCGTGGCTACACCTTC.

The chain links TRBV7-9 to TRBJ2-1; D is perhaps TRBD2 (6 bases). CDR1 is SEHNR and CDR2 is FQNEAQ in the germline V gene (reference sequence). This CDR3 region has 18 residues. V lost 1 base and J 0 bases, leaving 16 bases between the germline ends. DNA for the CDR3: TGTGCCAGCAGCTTAGTGGGGACTGCGACGAGCTCCTACAATGAGCAGTTCTTC. As protein: CASSLVGTATSSYNEQFF.

This clone was seen a handful of times. The chain is built from TRBV7-9 and TRBJ1-1; D gene ambiguous. Per the germline V gene, CDR1 is SEHNR and CDR2 is FQNEAQ (reference sequence). V was trimmed by 3 bases and J by 1 base, leaving 6 bases between them. The CDR3 length is 13 residues. The CDR3 protein is CASSFGRNTEAFF. CDR3 nucleotides: TGTGCCAGCAGCTTCGGCAGGAACACTGAAGCTTTCTTT.

This rearrangement joins TRBV6-1 to TRBJ1-4; D may be TRBD1 (6 bases). Trimming pared 3 bases from V and 4 bases from J, leaving 12 bases between. This CDR3 is 15 amino acids long. CDR1 is MNHNS, CDR2 SASEGT, per germline. DNA of the CDR3: TGTGCCAGCAGTGAGGGTAGGGGGAGTAATGAAAAACTGTTTTTT. As protein: CASSEGRGSNEKLFF.